Listed below are T cell receptor beta chains from one sample, sequenced in a study of blood T cells in healthy people across ages. TCRdb re-called the 5' RACE reads with MiXCR, one entry per CDR3 protein. In the table there are about 680,000 distinct CDR3 sequences, 45% to 50% of which are singletons. Sequencing was done on a sample of blood. The receptors were sampled from a woman aged 55-70 years in good health. Both conserved end residues are part of each CDR3. A D gene is named only where the DNA matches it firmly. Only some rows state a clone size, as once, few, many or a class for expanded clones.

CDR3 | DNA | length | V | size | J | D
CSVRGGRGETQYF | TGCAGCGTTCGCGGCGGGAGGGGTGAGACCCAGTACTTC | 13 | TRBV29-1 | . | TRBJ2-5 | TRBD2
CASSLGPGNYGYTF | TGTGCCAGCAGCTTAGGGCCGGGGAACTATGGCTACACCTTC | 14 | TRBV5-1 | . | TRBJ1-2 | .
CASSSPGAFEQFF | TGTGCCAGCAGCTCACCCGGGGCCTTTGAGCAGTTCTTC | 13 | TRBV7-9 | few | TRBJ2-1 | .
CASRPPSRNTIYF | TGTGCCAGTCGACCACCAAGCCGAAACACCATATATTTT | 13 | TRBV5-6 | . | TRBJ1-3 | .
CASSSRPRDRYYEQYF | TGTGCCAGCAGTTCACGCCCCCGGGACAGGTACTACGAGCAGTACTTC | 16 | TRBV6-6 | few | TRBJ2-7 | TRBD1
CSVRRDTGAEQYF | TGCAGCGTTAGGCGGGACACAGGGGCCGAGCAGTACTTC | 13 | TRBV29-1 | few | TRBJ2-7 | .
CASIGDRPYNEQFF | TGTGCCAGCATTGGGGACAGGCCGTACAATGAGCAGTTCTTC | 14 | TRBV6-1 | . | TRBJ2-1 | TRBD1
CSGFRSNYGYTF | TGCAGCGGCTTCAGGTCTAACTATGGCTACACCTTC | 12 | TRBV29-1 | . | TRBJ1-2 | .
CASSLTNPADTQYF | TGTGCCAGCAGCTTAACAAACCCGGCAGATACGCAGTATTTT | 14 | TRBV7-9 | once | TRBJ2-3 | .
CATSEFSGSRSRDNEQYF | TGTGCCACCAGTGAGTTTAGCGGGAGCCGTTCTAGGGACAATGAGCAGTACTTC | 18 | TRBV24-1 | . | TRBJ2-7 | TRBD2
CASSVASQGQGGYTF | TGTGCCAGCAGCGTAGCCTCACAGGGGCAGGGTGGCTACACCTTC | 15 | TRBV9 | . | TRBJ1-2 | TRBD1
CAIRGVVQDYGYTF | TGTGCCATCAGGGGTGTGGTGCAGGACTATGGCTACACCTTC | 14 | TRBV10-3 | few | TRBJ1-2 | .
CSATGGNQETQYF | TGCAGTGCTACTGGGGGGAACCAAGAGACCCAGTACTTC | 13 | TRBV20-1 | few | TRBJ2-5 | .
CSAISNQPQHF | TGCAGTGCCATTAGCAATCAGCCCCAGCATTTT | 11 | TRBV20-1 | . | TRBJ1-5 | .
CASSLDRPDTGELFF | TGTGCCAGCAGTTTGGACAGACCGGACACCGGGGAGCTGTTTTTT | 15 | TRBV27 | . | TRBJ2-2 | .
CASARTGGGGNQPQHF | TGTGCCAGCGCCAGGACAGGGGGTGGGGGCAATCAGCCCCAGCATTTT | 16 | TRBV18 | . | TRBJ1-5 | TRBD1
CASSPRRVGETQYF | TGTGCCAGCAGCCCCCGGAGGGTCGGAGAGACCCAGTACTTC | 14 | TRBV9 | . | TRBJ2-5 | .
CASSFMGGPRTGELFF | TGTGCCAGCAGCTTTATGGGAGGGCCACGTACCGGGGAGCTGTTTTTT | 16 | TRBV7-2 | . | TRBJ2-2 | TRBD2
CATKRYHEQFF | TGTGCCACCAAGAGATACCATGAGCAGTTCTTC | 11 | TRBV27 | . | TRBJ2-1 | .
CASSPGGSGLSYNEQYF | TGTGCCAGCAGCCCCGGGGGGAGCGGCCTCTCCTACAATGAGCAGTACTTC | 17 | TRBV7-3 | . | TRBJ2-7 | TRBD2
CASSLLSGAYYEQYF | TGTGCCAGCAGCTTACTGAGCGGAGCTTACTACGAGCAGTACTTC | 15 | TRBV13 | . | TRBJ2-7 | .
CASSFAQSGARGEQYF | TGTGCCAGCAGTTTCGCCCAAAGCGGGGCCCGGGGCGAGCAGTACTTC | 16 | TRBV6-5 | . | TRBJ2-7 | TRBD2
CASAPSGVRNEQFF | TGTGCTAGTGCCCCGAGCGGTGTAAGGAATGAGCAGTTCTTC | 14 | TRBV12-5 | . | TRBJ2-1 | .
CAIRDYSWEQYF | TGTGCCATCAGAGACTACTCCTGGGAGCAGTACTTC | 12 | TRBV10-3 | once | TRBJ2-5 | .
CASSPTATPYEQYF | TGTGCCAGCTCGCCGACAGCGACCCCCTACGAGCAGTACTTC | 14 | TRBV18 | . | TRBJ2-7 | .
CASSFRGGHTF | TGTGCCAGCAGTTTCAGGGGAGGCCACACCTTC | 11 | TRBV6-6 | . | TRBJ1-2 | .
CASSRDYTEAFF | TGTGCCAGCAGCCGGGACTACACTGAAGCTTTCTTT | 12 | TRBV3-1 | few | TRBJ1-1 | .
CASSGTLTNYGYTF | TGTGCCAGCAGTGGAACCTTGACTAACTATGGCTACACCTTC | 14 | TRBV6-1 | . | TRBJ1-2 | .
CSAWGSAGVQETQYF | TGCAGTGCCTGGGGGTCAGCGGGGGTACAAGAGACCCAGTACTTC | 15 | TRBV20-1 | . | TRBJ2-5 | TRBD2
CASSLTANEETQYF | TGTGCCAGCAGCTTAACCGCTAACGAGGAGACCCAGTACTTC | 14 | TRBV7-3 | . | TRBJ2-5 | .
CASSSGLAGFSYNEQFF | TGTGCCAGCAGCTCAGGACTAGCGGGTTTCTCCTACAATGAGCAGTTCTTC | 17 | TRBV5-6 | . | TRBJ2-1 | TRBD2
CAISEGTGATNEKLFF | TGTGCCATCAGTGAAGGGACAGGGGCAACTAATGAAAAACTGTTTTTT | 16 | TRBV10-3 | . | TRBJ1-4 | TRBD1
CASRPGTGNNEQFF | TGTGCCAGCAGACCCGGGACAGGCAACAATGAGCAGTTCTTC | 14 | TRBV2 | . | TRBJ2-1 | TRBD1
CASSQPTSGSLYEQYF | TGCGCCAGCAGCCAACCCACTAGCGGGAGTCTGTACGAGCAGTACTTC | 16 | TRBV4-1 | once | TRBJ2-7 | TRBD2
CASRGLSTEAFF | TGTGCCAGCAGGGGGCTGAGCACTGAAGCTTTCTTT | 12 | TRBV27 | . | TRBJ1-1 | .
CATSRDPGTSGREQFF | TGTGCCACCAGCAGGGACCCCGGGACTAGCGGGAGGGAGCAGTTCTTC | 16 | TRBV15 | . | TRBJ2-1 | TRBD2
CASSAPGQGGKQYF | TGTGCCAGCAGCGCACCGGGACAGGGAGGGAAGCAGTACTTC | 14 | TRBV7-2 | few | TRBJ2-5 | TRBD1
CASSFWGSGGHEKLFF | TGTGCCAGCAGTTTTTGGGGAAGTGGTGGGCATGAAAAACTGTTTTTT | 16 | TRBV12-3/TRBV12-4 | . | TRBJ1-4 | .
CASSYSPQGYEQYF | TGTGCCAGCAGTTACTCCCCTCAGGGCTACGAGCAGTACTTC | 14 | TRBV6-6 | . | TRBJ2-7 | .
CAISDLTSSQVETQYF | TGTGCCATCAGCGACCTAACTAGCTCCCAGGTAGAGACCCAGTACTTC | 16 | TRBV10-3 | . | TRBJ2-5 | .
CASSFRLAGGEVTDTQYF | TGCGCCAGCAGCTTCCGACTAGCGGGAGGGGAGGTGACAGATACGCAGTATTTT | 18 | TRBV4-3 | . | TRBJ2-3 | TRBD2